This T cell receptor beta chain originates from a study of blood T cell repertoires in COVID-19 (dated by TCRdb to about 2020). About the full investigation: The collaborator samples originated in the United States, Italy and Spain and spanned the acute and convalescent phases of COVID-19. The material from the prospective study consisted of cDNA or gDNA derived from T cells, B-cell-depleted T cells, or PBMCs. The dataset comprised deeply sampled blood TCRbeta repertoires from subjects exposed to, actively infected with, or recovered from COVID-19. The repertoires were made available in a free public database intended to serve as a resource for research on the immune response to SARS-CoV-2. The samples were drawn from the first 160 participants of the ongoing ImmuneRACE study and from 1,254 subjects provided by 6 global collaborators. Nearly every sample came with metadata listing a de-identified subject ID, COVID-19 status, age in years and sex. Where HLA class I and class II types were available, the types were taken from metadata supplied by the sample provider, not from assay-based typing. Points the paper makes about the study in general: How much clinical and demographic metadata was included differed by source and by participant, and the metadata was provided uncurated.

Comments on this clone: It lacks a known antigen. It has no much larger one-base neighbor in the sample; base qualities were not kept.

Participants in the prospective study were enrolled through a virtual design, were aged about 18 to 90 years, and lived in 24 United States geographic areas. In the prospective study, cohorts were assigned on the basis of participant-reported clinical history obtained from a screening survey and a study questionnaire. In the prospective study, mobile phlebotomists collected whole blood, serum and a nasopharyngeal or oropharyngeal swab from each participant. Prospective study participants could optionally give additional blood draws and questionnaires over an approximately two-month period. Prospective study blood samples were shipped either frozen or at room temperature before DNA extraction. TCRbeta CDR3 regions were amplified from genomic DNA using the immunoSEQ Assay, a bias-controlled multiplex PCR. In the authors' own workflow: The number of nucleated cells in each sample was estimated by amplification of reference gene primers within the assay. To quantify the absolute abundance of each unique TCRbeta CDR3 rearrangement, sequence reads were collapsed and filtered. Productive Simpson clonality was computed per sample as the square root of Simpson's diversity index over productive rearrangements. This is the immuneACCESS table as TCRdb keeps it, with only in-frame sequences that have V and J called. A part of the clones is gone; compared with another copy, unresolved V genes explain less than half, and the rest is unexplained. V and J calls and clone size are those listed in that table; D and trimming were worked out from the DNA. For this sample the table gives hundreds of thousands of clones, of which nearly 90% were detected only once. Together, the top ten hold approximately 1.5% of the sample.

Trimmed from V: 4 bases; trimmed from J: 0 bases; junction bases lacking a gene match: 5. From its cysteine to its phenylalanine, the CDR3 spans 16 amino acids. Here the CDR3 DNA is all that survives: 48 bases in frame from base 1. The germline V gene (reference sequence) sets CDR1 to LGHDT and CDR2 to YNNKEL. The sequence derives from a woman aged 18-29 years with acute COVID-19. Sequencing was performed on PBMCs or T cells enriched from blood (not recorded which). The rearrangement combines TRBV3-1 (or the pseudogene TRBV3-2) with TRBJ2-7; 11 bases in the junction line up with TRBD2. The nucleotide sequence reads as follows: TGTGCCAGCAGCCTAGCGGGAGGGCTACTCTCCTACGAGCAGTACTTC. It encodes CASSLAGGLLSYEQYF.